This T cell receptor (beta chain) was recorded in a study of blood T cell repertoires in COVID-19. In terms of age and location, participants ranged from roughly 18 to 100 years and lived in about two dozen US areas. J was trimmed by 6 bases and V by 8 bases; bases with no gene match: 15. Germline values: CDR1 LNHDA, CDR2 SQIVND (reference sequence). The CDR3 totals 15 residues. Source study methods: Amplification from reference gene primers served as the basis for estimated nucleated cell counts. Using immunoSEQ multiplex PCR, the repertoire was profiled, and TCRdb retains in-frame clones only, with some absent. That table furnishes V, J and clone size, whereas the DNA furnished D and trimming. The sample lists about 170,000 clones; around 88% were seen once. This clone was recorded at least ten times. The sample carries other DNA sequences with the same CDR3.

The sample taken for sequencing was PBMCs or T cells enriched from blood (not recorded which). The chain has TRBV19 and TRBJ1-1; 7 nucleotides line up with TRBD1. The origin of this receptor is a woman between 45 and 60 years old in a cohort exposed to, infected with or recovered from COVID-19 (not recorded which). The CDR3 DNA reads as TGTGCCAGTTTGACCAGGGGGACCCTAGGCGCTGAAGCTTTCTTT. Its protein is CASLTRGTLGAEAFF.